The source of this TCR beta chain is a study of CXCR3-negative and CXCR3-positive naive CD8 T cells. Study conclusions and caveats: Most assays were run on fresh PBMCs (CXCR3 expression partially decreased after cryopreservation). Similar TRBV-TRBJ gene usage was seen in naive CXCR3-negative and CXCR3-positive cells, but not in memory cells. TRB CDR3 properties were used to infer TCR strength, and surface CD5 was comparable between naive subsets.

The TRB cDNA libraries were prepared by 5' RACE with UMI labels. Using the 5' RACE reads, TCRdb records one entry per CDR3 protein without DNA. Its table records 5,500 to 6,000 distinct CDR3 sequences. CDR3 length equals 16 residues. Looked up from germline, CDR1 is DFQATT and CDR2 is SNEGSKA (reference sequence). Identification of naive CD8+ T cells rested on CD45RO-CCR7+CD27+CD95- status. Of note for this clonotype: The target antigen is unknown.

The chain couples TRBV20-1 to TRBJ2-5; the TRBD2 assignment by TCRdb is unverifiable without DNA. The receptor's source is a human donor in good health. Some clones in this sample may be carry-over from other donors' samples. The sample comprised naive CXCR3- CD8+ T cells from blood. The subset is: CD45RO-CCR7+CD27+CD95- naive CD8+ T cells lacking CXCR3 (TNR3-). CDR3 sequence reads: CSARDRTSGGQETQYF.